These 15 T cell receptor beta chains share one sample of origin, sequenced in a study of T cells after yellow fever vaccination. TCRdb reanalysed the 5' RACE reads using MiXCR and keeps one entry per CDR3 protein. The sample lists hundreds of thousands of distinct CDR3 sequences, about 15% occurring once. The sample here was PBMCs, taken around 5 days after the first yellow fever vaccination. The receptors shown here come from a man aged 18 to 29 who received the YFV17D yellow fever vaccine.

The chain joins TRBV12-3 or TRBV12-4 to TRBJ2-3; D ambiguous. The CDR3 covers 14 residues. Trimming removed 2 bases at V and 5 bases at J, with 11 bases between. The CDR3 protein is CASSLSNRGDTQYF. CDR3 DNA: TGTGCCAGCAGTTTAAGCAATCGCGGAGATACGCAGTATTTT.

This chain connects TRBV5-1 to TRBJ2-1; D perhaps matches TRBD1 (6 bases). Trimming left V 5 bases short and J 7 bases short, with 16 bases between. The germline V gene encodes CDR1 SGHRS and CDR2 YFSETQ. The CDR3 loop spans 14 amino acids. DNA of the CDR3: TGCGCCAGCAGGGTAGGGGGTCTTAATAATGAGCAGTTCTTC. Encoded protein: CASRVGGLNNEQFF. The entire variable domain, with the rest obtained from reference TRBV5-1 and TRBJ2-1, is as follows: KAGVTQTPRYLIKTRGQQVTLSCSPISGHRSVSWYQQTPGQGLQFLFEYFSETQRNKGNFPGRFSGRQFSNSRSEMNVSTLELGDSALYLCASRVGGLNNEQFFGPGTRLTVL.

This chain connects TRBV4-3 to TRBJ2-5; D tentatively fits TRBD1 or TRBD2 (6 bases each). From germline, CDR1 is LGHNA and CDR2 YSLEER. The CDR3 contains 16 residues. Trimming removed 0 bases from V and 4 bases from J, with 15 bases in between. The CDR3 sequence is CASSQDGGGKGETQYF. The DNA of the CDR3 is TGCGCCAGCAGCCAAGATGGAGGGGGAAAGGGAGAGACCCAGTACTTC.

The chain employs TRBV7-9 and TRBJ1-2, with no clear D. V was clipped by 4 bases and J by 0 bases, with 18 bases between them. This CDR3 contains 17 residues. Germline V gives CDR1 SEHNR, CDR2 FQNEAQ (reference sequence). The CDR3 loop is CASSSSQLGYSNYGYTF. The CDR3 nucleotides are TGTGCCAGCAGCTCCTCCCAGTTAGGCTACTCTAACTATGGCTACACCTTC.

The chain uses TRBV5-1 and TRBJ2-1; 8 nucleotides agree with TRBD2. The V segment lost 7 bases and the J segment 2 bases; nucleotides outside the gene matches: 5. CDR1 and CDR2 (germline): SGHRS, YFSETQ. CDR3 size: 14 residues. The chain's CDR3 is CASAGGAAYNEQFF. CDR3 bases: TGCGCCAGCGCGGGGGGAGCGGCCTACAATGAGCAGTTCTTC.

About this clonotype itself: An end of the junction differs from the germline gene, which may be a read error. The rearrangement uses TRBV7-7 and TRBJ1-1, with TRBD1 as a possible D gene (6 bases). Germline values: CDR1 SSHAT, CDR2 FNYEAQ (reference sequence). This CDR3 spans 15 amino acids. CDR3 sequence reads: CASSRNPGQSTEAFF. For the CDR3, the DNA is TGTGCTAGCAGCCGAAACCCAGGACAGTCCACTGAAGCTTTCTTT.

This chain connects TRBV10-2 to TRBJ2-7, with D perhaps matching TRBD1 or TRBD2 (5 bases each). This CDR3 comprises 14 residues. Germline CDR1 and CDR2: WSHSY and SAAADI. Trimming removed 6 bases from V and 5 bases from J, with 17 bases in between. The CDR3 coding sequence is TGCGCCAGCAGACTCGCCGGGACGGAAAACGAGCAGTACTTC. Protein: CASRLAGTENEQYF.

The chain joins TRBV5-1 to TRBJ1-1; the D is unclear. Germline V gene lookup returns CDR1 SGHRS and CDR2 YFSETQ. The V gene lost 4 bases and the J gene lost 3 bases, with 19 bases spanning the gap. The CDR3 is 16 amino acids. CDR3 protein: CASSRNPRGIDTEAFF. The CDR3 DNA reads TGCGCCAGCAGCAGGAACCCCCGCGGGATCGACACTGAAGCTTTCTTT. Full variable domain (missing parts from reference TRBV5-1 and TRBJ1-1): KAGVTQTPRYLIKTRGQQVTLSCSPISGHRSVSWYQQTPGQGLQFLFEYFSETQRNKGNFPGRFSGRQFSNSRSEMNVSTLELGDSALYLCASSRNPRGIDTEAFFGQGTRLTVV.

This clonotype has more than one count but fewer than ten. The rearrangement links TRBV2 to TRBJ2-3; weak D call: TRBD2 (6 bases). V was trimmed by 7 bases and J by 5 bases, leaving 13 bases between them. The germline V gene encodes CDR1 SNHLY and CDR2 FYNNEI. CDR3 length: 13 residues. The CDR3 here is CASNRLGLDTQYF. CDR3 nucleotide sequence: TGTGCCAGCAATAGACTAGGTTTAGATACGCAGTATTTT.

In this sample, this clonotype turned up many times. The chain is built from TRBV20-1 and TRBJ1-5; D gene ambiguous. Germline CDR1 and CDR2: DFQATT and SNEGSKA (reference sequence). This CDR3 is built from 13 residues. V shed 3 bases and J shed 5 bases, with 11 bases lying between them. The CDR3 DNA reads TGCAGTGCTAGTTCGGGGTTGGATCAGCCCCAGCATTTT. This encodes CSASSGLDQPQHF.

This clonotype was seen a handful of times. The chain couples TRBV7-6 to TRBJ1-5, with D unclear. Per the germline V gene, CDR1 is SGHVS and CDR2 is FNYEAQ. Trimming left V 4 bases short and J 2 bases short, with 15 bases between. The CDR3 has 16 residues. The DNA of the CDR3 is TGTGCCAGCAGCTCTTCTGAGGGCGGTGGCAATCAGCCCCAGCATTTT. Amino acid sequence: CASSSSEGGGNQPQHF. Filled out from reference TRBV7-6 and TRBJ1-5, the complete variable domain reads GAGVSQSPRYKVTKRGQDVALRCDPISGHVSLYWYRQALGQGPEFLTYFNYEAQQDKSGLPNDRFSAERPEGSISTLTIQRTEQRDSAMYRCASSSSEGGGNQPQHFGDGTRLSIL.

This clonotype was observed a few times. This chain uses TRBV10-3 with TRBJ1-3; weak D call: TRBD1 (5 bases). V dropped 6 bases and J dropped 3 bases, with 9 bases sitting between them. Germline V gene lookup returns CDR1 ENHRY and CDR2 SYGVKD. The CDR3 is 13 amino acids. CDR3 sequence: CAIRMTDGNTIYF. The CDR3 bases are TGTGCCATCAGAATGACAGATGGAAACACCATATATTTT.

The chain carries TRBV5-1 and TRBJ1-1; no clear D. V was trimmed by 4 bases and J by 2 bases, leaving 15 bases between them. Germline V gives CDR1 SGHRS, CDR2 YFSETQ. The CDR3 runs 15 residues. Written as DNA, the CDR3 is TGCGCCAGCAGCGAGGAACCATCCTTAAACACTGAAGCTTTCTTT. It yields the protein CASSEEPSLNTEAFF. Variable domain in full (rest from reference TRBV5-1 and TRBJ1-1): KAGVTQTPRYLIKTRGQQVTLSCSPISGHRSVSWYQQTPGQGLQFLFEYFSETQRNKGNFPGRFSGRQFSNSRSEMNVSTLELGDSALYLCASSEEPSLNTEAFFGQGTRLTVV.

This clonotype occurred a few times. V and J are TRBV5-1 and TRBJ2-5; perhaps TRBD1 as D (5 bases). From germline, CDR1 is SGHRS and CDR2 YFSETQ. The CDR3 consists of 15 residues. Trimming took 0 bases from V and 0 from J, leaving 9 bases between them. The CDR3, as DNA: TGCGCCAGCAGCTTGGTGCCAGGGTACCAAGAGACCCAGTACTTC. As protein: CASSLVPGYQETQYF.

J is TRBJ2-1 and V is TRBV7-2; maybe TRBD2 (6 bases). Trimming cost V 0 bases and J 0 bases, with 9 bases left between them. CDR1 and CDR2 (germline): SGHTA, FQGNSA. CDR3 length: 16 residues. In DNA form, the CDR3 reads TGTGCCAGCAGCTTAGCCGGGGGACTCTCCTACAATGAGCAGTTCTTC. This sequence encodes CASSLAGGLSYNEQFF.